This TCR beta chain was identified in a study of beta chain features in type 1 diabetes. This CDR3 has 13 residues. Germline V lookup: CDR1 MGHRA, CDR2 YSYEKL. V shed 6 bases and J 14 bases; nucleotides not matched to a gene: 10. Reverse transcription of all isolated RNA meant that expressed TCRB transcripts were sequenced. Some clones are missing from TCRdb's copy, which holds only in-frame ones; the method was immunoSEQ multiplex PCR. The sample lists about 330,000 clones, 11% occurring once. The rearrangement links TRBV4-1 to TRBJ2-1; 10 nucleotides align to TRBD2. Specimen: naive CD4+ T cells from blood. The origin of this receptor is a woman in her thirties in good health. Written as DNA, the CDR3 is TGCGCCAGCAGATCTAGCGGGGGCAGCTCTGAGTTCTTC. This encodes CASRSSGGSSEFF.